This T cell receptor beta chain was retrieved from a study of cytomegalovirus exposure and HLA in healthy donors. Study-wide points: TCR beta chains numbering about 160 were designated cytomegalovirus-associated. Rarity held for most TCR sequences, but there were some public TCRs that occurred in many donors. Sequencing depth across donors, presence/absence analyses assumed, was roughly uniform.

This clone was found a few times. Its target is not known. The study ran its PCR with 60 Vbeta and 13 Jbeta primers. Clones were read by immunoSEQ multiplex PCR, and TCRdb kept only the in-frame ones, dropping some. The sample yields nearly 110,000 clones, about two thirds seen once. CDR3 length: 15 amino acids. The V segment lost 5 bases and the J segment 7 bases; nucleotides outside the gene matches: 9. Germline V CDR1 and CDR2: SGHVS, FNYEAQ. The chain is built from TRBV7-6 and TRBJ1-4; 8 bases match TRBD1. The sample consisted of PBMCs. The TCR comes from a female donor in good health and CMV-seronegative. The CDR3 DNA is TGTGCCAGCAGCCTAAGGCAGGGGGCATCTGAAAAACTGTTTTTT. Translated, it gives CASSLRQGASEKLFF.